A single sample gave rise to the 29 T cell receptor beta chains below, sequenced in a study of PD-1 blockade in classical Hodgkin lymphoma. Generated by immunoSEQ multiplex PCR, the TCRdb table keeps only in-frame clones and is missing some. Among under 40,000 clones listed, less than 85% were seen once. After autologous stem cell transplantation all patients relapsed, and prior brentuximab vedotin exposure differed between cohorts. Specimen: peripheral blood mononuclear cells (PBMCs), collected before the second cycle of nivolumab. These receptors all come from a human donor with classical Hodgkin lymphoma.

The chain has TRBV4-3 and TRBJ2-7, with a tentative D call TRBD2 (6 bases). Germline CDR1 LGHNA, CDR2 YSLEER. This CDR3 comprises 16 residues. V lost 1 base, J lost 2 bases, and 15 bases lay in between. The CDR3 region is CASSQAGGGGTYEQYF. The CDR3 DNA reads TGCGCCAGCAGCCAAGCTGGGGGAGGCGGAACCTACGAGCAGTACTTC.

The chain joins TRBV19 to TRBJ2-7, with D perhaps matching TRBD1 (6 bases). The V end was cut by 4 bases, the J end by 6 bases, with 16 bases between. Germline V gene lookup returns CDR1 LNHDA and CDR2 SQIVND (reference sequence). The CDR3 covers 14 residues. CDR3 in amino acids: CASSTWDTPPEQYF. Written as DNA, the CDR3 is TGTGCCAGTAGTACATGGGACACCCCTCCCGAGCAGTACTTC.

J is TRBJ1-2 and V is TRBV6-1; D possibly corresponds to TRBD1 (6 bases). CDR3 length: 13 amino acids. V gave up 1 base and J gave up 8 bases, with 11 bases separating them. Germline CDR1 is MNHNS and CDR2 is SASEGT. In DNA, the CDR3 is TGTGCCAGCAGTGAAGTTAACAGGGTCGGCTACACCTTC. The encoded protein is CASSEVNRVGYTF.

Within the sample, this clone is medium-sized. J is TRBJ2-2 and V is TRBV27; TRBD1 might be the D (5 bases). The germline V gene has CDR1 MNHEY and CDR2 SMNVEV (reference sequence). V lost 7 bases and J 5 bases, leaving 11 bases between the germline ends. CDR3 length: 13 residues. CDR3 amino acids: CASTGARTGELFF. For the CDR3, the DNA is TGTGCCAGCACTGGGGCAAGGACCGGGGAGCTGTTTTTT.

The V call is TRBV9, the J call TRBJ2-2; D is ambiguous. V dropped 4 bases and J dropped 0 bases, with 10 bases sitting between them. The germline V gene has CDR1 SGDLS and CDR2 YYNGEE. CDR3 size: 15 residues. In nucleotides, the CDR3 is TGTGCCAGCAGCCCGGACCTCCCGAACACCGGGGAGCTGTTTTTT. Translation gives CASSPDLPNTGELFF.

This clone has more than one count but fewer than ten. The V gene is TRBV18, the J gene TRBJ1-1; 8 bases map to TRBD1. V dropped 5 bases and J dropped 0; count of bases not matched to a gene: 5. Germline V gene data show CDR1 as KGHSH and CDR2 as LQKENI. The CDR3 sequence is 15 residues long. For the CDR3, the DNA is TGTGCCAGCTCAGGGGACAGGAGAGTGAACACTGAAGCTTTCTTT. As protein: CASSGDRRVNTEAFF.

J is TRBJ1-2 and V is TRBV11-2; D gene uncertain. The CDR3 sequence is 15 residues long. CDR1 is SGHAT and CDR2 is FQNNGV in the germline V gene. The V end was cut by 2 bases, the J end by 2 bases, with 12 bases between. The CDR3 spells CASSLLGMENYGYTF. DNA of the CDR3: TGTGCCAGCAGCTTACTGGGGATGGAGAACTATGGCTACACCTTC.

The rearrangement joins TRBV2 to TRBJ2-5, with a weak D call TRBD2 (6 bases). CDR3 length: 15 residues. Trimming took 2 bases from V and 5 from J, leaving 15 bases between them. Germline lookup yields CDR1 SNHLY and CDR2 FYNNEI. This CDR3 reads CASSELAAVQETQYF. The CDR3 DNA sequence: TGTGCCAGCAGTGAATTAGCGGCCGTCCAGGAGACCCAGTACTTC.

The rearrangement joins TRBV5-8 to TRBJ2-4; no clear D gene. Trimming shortened V by 4 bases and J by 5 bases, and 4 bases separated the two germline ends. The CDR3 totals 11 residues. Looked up from germline, CDR1 is SGHTS and CDR2 is YDEGEE. For the CDR3, the DNA is TGTGCCAGCAGCCTCGAAAACATTCAGTACTTC. Protein sequence: CASSLENIQYF.

The chain links TRBV12-5 to TRBJ2-5; D remains unclear. Trimming shortened V by 5 bases and J by 2 bases, and 12 bases separated the two germline ends. The germline gives CDR1 LGHNT, CDR2 FRNRAP. The length of the CDR3 is 14 residues. DNA of the CDR3: TGTGCTAGTGGTCCTCAGGACGGACAAGAGACCCAGTACTTC. This codes for CASGPQDGQETQYF.

This clone was detected only a few times. The J gene is TRBJ1-6, the V gene TRBV7-3; 9 positions agree with TRBD1. The germline CDR1 and CDR2 sequences are SGHTA and FQGTGA. The V and J ends lost 1 base and 9 bases, in that order; junction bases with no gene match: 4. This CDR3 has 15 residues. The CDR3 sequence is CASSLKGTGRSPLHF. In DNA form, the CDR3 reads TGTGCCAGCAGCTTAAAAGGGACAGGGCGTTCACCCCTCCACTTT.

V is TRBV12-2 and J is TRBJ1-4. TRBV12-2 is termed a pseudogene. The CDR3 has 17 amino acids. The CDR3 DNA sequence: TGTGCAAGTCGCCAAGAGGCCCCACGAGGGGCGCGCGAAAAACTGTTTTTT. Protein product: CASRQEAPRGAREKLFF.

In DNA form, the CDR3 reads TGCGCCAGCAGCCCTAATCGACTAACCCTAGATGGCTACACCTTC. This translates into CASSPNRLTLDGYTF. The rearrangement uses TRBV4-3 and TRBJ1-2, with D uncertain. Trimming took 4 bases from V and 6 from J, leaving 18 bases between them. This CDR3 contains 15 residues. The V gene's germline CDR1 is LGHNA and CDR2 YSLEER.

The J gene is TRBJ1-2, the V gene TRBV2; no reliable D call. There are 16 residues in the CDR3. Germline CDR1 is SNHLY and CDR2 is FYNNEI. V shed 6 bases and J shed 4 bases, with 21 bases lying between them. The CDR3: CASRGSWWTDLYGYTF. In DNA, the CDR3 is TGTGCCAGCAGGGGGTCTTGGTGGACGGACCTCTATGGCTACACCTTC. The variable domain in full, completed from reference TRBV2 and TRBJ1-2, reads EPEVTQTPSHQVTQMGQEVILRCVPISNHLYFYWYRQILGQKVEFLVSFYNNEISEKSEIFDDQFSVERPDGSNFTLKIRSTKLEDSAMYFCASRGSWWTDLYGYTFGSGTRLTVV.

The chain has TRBV5-1 and TRBJ2-5; D is undetermined. V gave up 0 bases and J gave up 1 base, with 10 bases separating them. The CDR3 totals 15 residues. CDR1 is SGHRS and CDR2 is YFSETQ in the germline V gene. The CDR3: CASSLAAGLQETQYF. The CDR3 DNA is TGCGCCAGCAGCTTGGCCGCAGGCCTCCAAGAGACCCAGTACTTC.

V gene TRBV6-5 combines with J gene TRBJ1-3, with 8 positions matching TRBD1. The CDR3 totals 13 residues. Per the germline V gene, CDR1 is MNHEY and CDR2 is SVGAGI. V trimming: 2 bases; J trimming: 8 bases; junction bases outside the gene matches: 2. This CDR3 reads CASSYTGGDTIYF. Here the CDR3 DNA reads TGTGCCAGCAGTTACACAGGGGGGGACACCATATATTTT.

This clone was seen a few times. This rearrangement joins TRBV4-3 to TRBJ1-1; D is perhaps TRBD1 (6 bases). The CDR3 consists of 15 residues. The germline CDR1 and CDR2 sequences are LGHNA and YSLEER. The ends were cut back, 0 bases at V and 5 bases at J, with 13 bases in the middle. CDR3 residues: CASSQEGGPGTEAFF. The CDR3 bases are TGCGCCAGCAGCCAAGAGGGGGGGCCGGGGACTGAAGCTTTCTTT.

J is TRBJ2-4 and V is TRBV2; TRBD2 is a possible D gene (6 bases). Per germline, CDR1 SNHLY and CDR2 FYNNEI. V lost 3 bases, J lost 6 bases, and 6 bases lay in between. There are 12 residues in the CDR3. CDR3 DNA: TGTGCCAGCAGTGAGGAGGGAAACATTCAGTACTTC. Protein product: CASSEEGNIQYF.

The chain links TRBV6-5 to TRBJ2-5, with a weak D call TRBD1 (5 bases). The CDR3 spans 15 residues. Germline CDR1 and CDR2: MNHEY and SVGAGI. V dropped 4 bases and J dropped 1 base, with 13 bases sitting between them. The CDR3 sequence is CASSSDDRFQETQYF. CDR3 DNA sequence: TGTGCCAGCAGTTCGGACGACAGATTCCAAGAGACCCAGTACTTC.

This rearrangement joins TRBV6-1 to TRBJ1-5; 8 bases match TRBD1. The CDR3 is made up of 15 amino acids. CDR1 is MNHNS, CDR2 SASEGT, per germline. With 1 base clipped from V and 6 bases from J, the junction kept 5 bases outside the gene matches. CDR3 DNA sequence: TGTGCCAGCAGTGAAGAGGGGACAGGACCTCAGCCCCAGCATTTT. Amino acid sequence: CASSEEGTGPQPQHF.

The rearrangement links TRBV18 to TRBJ1-5; possibly TRBD1 for D (5 bases). The CDR3 loop spans 15 amino acids. The V end was cut by 4 bases, the J end by 5 bases, with 15 bases between. Germline V gives CDR1 KGHSH, CDR2 LQKENI. This CDR3 is CASSQSVRDYQPQHF. Written as DNA, the CDR3 is TGTGCCAGCTCACAGTCAGTTCGGGACTATCAGCCCCAGCATTTT.

The count of this clone is one. The chain has TRBV5-1 and TRBJ2-5; no firm D call. Germline V gene data show CDR1 as SGHRS and CDR2 as YFSETQ. Trimming removed 0 bases at V and 2 bases at J, with 11 bases between. This CDR3 region has 15 residues. In DNA form, the CDR3 reads TGCGCCAGCAGCTTGGGGGCCAGCTGGCAAGAGACCCAGTACTTC. Its protein product is CASSLGASWQETQYF. The whole variable domain, remainder taken from reference TRBV5-1 and TRBJ2-5, is KAGVTQTPRYLIKTRGQQVTLSCSPISGHRSVSWYQQTPGQGLQFLFEYFSETQRNKGNFPGRFSGRQFSNSRSEMNVSTLELGDSALYLCASSLGASWQETQYFGPGTRLLVL.

The J gene is TRBJ1-4, the V gene TRBV4-3, with 7 positions matching TRBD1. The V and J ends lost 4 bases and 5 bases, in that order; junction bases with no gene match: 7. This CDR3 region has 15 residues. Germline CDR1 LGHNA, CDR2 YSLEER. CDR3 sequence reads: CASSPLEGANEKLFF. CDR3 nucleotide sequence: TGCGCCAGCAGCCCCCTGGAGGGGGCCAATGAAAAACTGTTTTTT.

This clone was observed a single time. V gene TRBV30 combines with J gene TRBJ1-3; TRBD1 aligns across 7 bases. J gave up 4 bases and V 2 bases, and 5 bases lay outside the gene matches. Germline assignment: CDR1 GTSNPN and CDR2 SVGIG (reference sequence). The CDR3 covers 14 residues. CDR3 nucleotide sequence: TGTGCCTGGAGTACCTCGACAGGGGGAAACACCATATATTTT. This sequence encodes CAWSTSTGGNTIYF.

The chain links TRBV10-3 to TRBJ2-1; TRBD1 agrees at 7 bases. The germline V gene has CDR1 ENHRY and CDR2 SYGVKD. The CDR3 consists of 17 residues. Losses at the gene ends were 0 bases for V and 5 bases for J; bases not matched to a gene: 10. The DNA for the CDR3 is TGTGCCATCAGTGAGTCGCTACCAGACAGGGCCCACAATGAGCAGTTCTTC. Translating gives CAISESLPDRAHNEQFF.

The chain links TRBV5-1 to TRBJ2-1, with TRBD1 matching 8 bases. J gave up 8 bases and V 3 bases, and 7 bases lay outside the gene matches. The CDR3 consists of 14 residues. The germline V gene has CDR1 SGHRS and CDR2 YFSETQ. In DNA, the CDR3 is TGCGCCAGCAGCTATTTGGACAGGGACGATGAGCAGTTCTTC. Protein product: CASSYLDRDDEQFF.

J is TRBJ2-3 and V is TRBV18; D gene unclear. CDR3 length equals 14 residues. Germline V gene data show CDR1 as KGHSH and CDR2 as LQKENI. V lost 3 bases and J lost 4, with 11 bases in between. The CDR3 loop is CASSPVLDADTQYF. DNA of the CDR3: TGTGCCAGCTCACCGGTGCTAGATGCAGATACGCAGTATTTT. The variable domain in full, with the rest retrieved from reference TRBV18 and TRBJ2-3, is NAGVMQNPRHLVRRRGQEARLRCSPMKGHSHVYWYRQLPEEGLKFMVYLQKENIIDESGMPKERFSAEFPKEGPSILRIQQVVRGDSAAYFCASSPVLDADTQYFGPGTRLTVL.

The chain recombines TRBV19 with TRBJ2-1; the D gene is possibly TRBD1 (6 bases). CDR3 size: 15 residues. Trimming removed 5 bases at V and 0 bases at J, with 11 bases between. CDR1 and CDR2 from the germline V gene are LNHDA and SQIVND (reference sequence). This chain's CDR3 is CASSLWTDSYNEQFF. CDR3 DNA sequence: TGTGCCAGTAGTCTCTGGACAGACTCCTACAATGAGCAGTTCTTC. The full variable domain, completed using reference TRBV19 and TRBJ2-1, is DGGITQSPKYLFRKEGQNVTLSCEQNLNHDAMYWYRQDPGQGLRLIYYSQIVNDFQKGDIAEGYSVSREKKESFPLTVTSAQKNPTAFYLCASSLWTDSYNEQFFGPGTRLTVL.

V is TRBV4-3 and J is TRBJ2-7; 9 bases map to TRBD2. Germline V gene data show CDR1 as LGHNA and CDR2 as YSLEER. The CDR3 has 15 residues. After removal of 2 bases from V and 5 bases from J, the junction contained 7 bases not matched to a gene. CDR3 residues: CASSQSWLAGNEQYF. The CDR3 DNA follows: TGCGCCAGCAGCCAATCCTGGCTAGCGGGGAACGAGCAGTACTTC.